This T cell receptor beta chain was sequenced in a study of cytotoxic CD8 clonotypes in ibrutinib-treated CLL. Study at large: Collecting the response samples happened after a median 12 months of treatment, with a range of 6 to 36.

The study's findings and limits: Public clonotypes were seen rarely and were contracted or stable on treatment. Baseline-level clonality went beyond age-matched healthy donors and moved in step with circulating CD8+ T-cell counts.

Details on this clone: Its antigen is still unknown.

Generated by immunoSEQ multiplex PCR, the TCRdb table keeps only in-frame clones and is missing some. The data contain 97,000 or so clones, approximately 82% of them singletons. The CDR3 loop spans 18 amino acids. Germline CDR1 MGHRA, CDR2 YSYEKL. With 0 bases removed from V and 2 bases from J, the gap between germline ends came to 17 bases. The receptor was isolated from a human donor with chronic lymphocytic leukemia. Source: PBMCs, taken after 12 months of ibrutinib treatment. This sequence joins TRBV4-1 and TRBJ1-5, with no clear D. The CDR3 DNA follows: TGCGCCAGCAGCCAAGATCTCCGCGCCGATACGCGCAATCAGCCCCAGCATTTT. This sequence encodes CASSQDLRADTRNQPQHF.